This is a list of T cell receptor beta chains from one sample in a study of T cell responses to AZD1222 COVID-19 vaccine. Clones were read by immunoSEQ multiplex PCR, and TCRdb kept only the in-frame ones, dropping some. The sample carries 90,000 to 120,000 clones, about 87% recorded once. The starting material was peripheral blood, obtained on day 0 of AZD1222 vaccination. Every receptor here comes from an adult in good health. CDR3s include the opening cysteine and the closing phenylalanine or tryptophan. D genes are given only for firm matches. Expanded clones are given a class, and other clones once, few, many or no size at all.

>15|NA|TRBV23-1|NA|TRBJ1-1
CASSQIGQFGTEAFF
TGCGCCAGCAGTCAGATCGGACAGTTCGGCACTGAAGCTTTCTTT
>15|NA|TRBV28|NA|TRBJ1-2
CASSPMRGDSYGYTF
TGTGCCAGCAGTCCTATGAGGGGGGACTCTTATGGCTACACCTTC
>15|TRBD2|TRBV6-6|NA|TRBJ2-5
CASSYPRTSGETQYF
TGTGCCAGCAGTTACCCCAGGACTAGCGGGGAGACCCAGTACTTC
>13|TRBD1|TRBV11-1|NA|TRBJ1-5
CASSDRGNQPQHF
TGTGCCAGCAGCGACAGGGGCAATCAGCCCCAGCATTTT
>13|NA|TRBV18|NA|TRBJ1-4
CASSPREGEGLFF
TGTGCCAGCTCACCACGCGAGGGCGAGGGACTGTTTTTT
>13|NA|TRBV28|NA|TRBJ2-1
CASSLVIYNEQFF
TGTGCCAGCAGTTTGGTAATATACAATGAGCAGTTCTTC
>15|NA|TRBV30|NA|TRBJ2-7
CAWSVFGTASYEQYF
TGTGCCTGGAGTGTTTTCGGGACGGCCTCCTACGAGCAGTACTTC
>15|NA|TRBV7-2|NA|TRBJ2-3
CASSSTGLAAYTQYF
TGTGCCAGCAGCTCCACGGGACTCGCGGCATATACGCAGTATTTT
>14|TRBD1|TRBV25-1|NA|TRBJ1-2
CASSARTGHYGYTF
TGTGCCAGCAGTGCTCGGACAGGGCACTATGGCTACACCTTC
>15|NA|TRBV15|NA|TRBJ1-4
CATSVVTGLGEKLFF
TGTGCCACCAGCGTAGTCACAGGGCTCGGAGAAAAACTGTTTTTT
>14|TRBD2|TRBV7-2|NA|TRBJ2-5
CASSRSGSEETQYF
TGTGCCAGCAGTCGCAGCGGGAGCGAAGAGACCCAGTACTTC
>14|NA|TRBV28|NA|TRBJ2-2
CASMRPRMGGELFF
TGTGCCAGCATGCGGCCTCGAATGGGCGGGGAGCTGTTTTTT
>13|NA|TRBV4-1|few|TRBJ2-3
CASSHASPDTQYF
TGCGCCAGCAGCCACGCTTCTCCGGATACGCAGTATTTT
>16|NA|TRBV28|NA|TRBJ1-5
CASRLADQGSNQPQHF
TGTGCCAGCAGGCTGGCCGATCAGGGGAGCAATCAGCCCCAGCATTTT
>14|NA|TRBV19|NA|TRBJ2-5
CASSPWQTQETQYF
TGTGCCAGTAGTCCGTGGCAGACACAAGAGACCCAGTACTTC
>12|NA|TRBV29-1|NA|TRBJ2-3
CSVEENTDTQYF
TGCAGCGTTGAAGAGAACACAGATACGCAGTATTTT
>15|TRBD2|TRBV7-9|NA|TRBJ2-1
CASSWGSGDHNEQFF
TGTGCCAGCAGCTGGGGTAGCGGGGACCACAATGAGCAGTTCTTC
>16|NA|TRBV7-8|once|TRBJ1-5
CASSLYGGRSNQPQHF
TGTGCCAGCAGCCTTTACGGGGGTCGGAGCAATCAGCCCCAGCATTTT